This is a list of T cell receptor beta chains from one sample in a study of T cell changes during pregnancy in multiple sclerosis. The data were produced by immunoSEQ multiplex PCR, yet TCRdb's version contains in-frame clones alone and is incomplete. The table records roughly 55,000 clones, 80% to 95% of them present only once. The source material was CD4+ T cells from peripheral blood mononuclear cells, sampled after pregnancy. These TCRs come from a female donor in good health, enrolled as a control in a pregnancy study. Both conserved end residues are part of each CDR3. The order of the fields is clone size, V gene, D gene, J gene, CDR3 protein, CDR3 DNA. A D gene is named only where the DNA matches it firmly. The size of a clone is reported for some rows only, either as once, few or many, or as a class for expanded clones.

abundance: NA; v_gene: TRBV15; d_gene: TRBD1; j_gene: TRBJ2-5; CDR3aa: CATSRRTGVQETQYF; CDR3nt: TGTGCCACCAGCAGGAGGACAGGGGTGCAAGAGACCCAGTACTTC
abundance: NA; v_gene: TRBV18; d_gene: NA; j_gene: TRBJ2-5; CDR3aa: CASSPTPGLSETQYF; CDR3nt: TGTGCCAGCTCACCAACTCCGGGTTTGAGCGAGACCCAGTACTTC
abundance: NA; v_gene: TRBV4-1; d_gene: NA; j_gene: TRBJ1-1; CDR3aa: CASSQEQGKTEAFF; CDR3nt: TGCGCCAGCAGCCAAGAGCAGGGCAAAACTGAAGCTTTCTTT
abundance: NA; v_gene: TRBV30; d_gene: NA; j_gene: TRBJ1-6; CDR3aa: CAWSVQISPLHF; CDR3nt: TGTGCCTGGAGTGTACAAATCTCACCCCTCCACTTT
abundance: NA; v_gene: TRBV7-3; d_gene: NA; j_gene: TRBJ1-2; CDR3aa: CASSLAGGRGYTF; CDR3nt: TGTGCCAGCAGCTTAGCGGGCGGGAGGGGCTACACCTTC
abundance: NA; v_gene: TRBV7-3; d_gene: TRBD2; j_gene: TRBJ2-6; CDR3aa: CASSLSGGAGANVLTF; CDR3nt: TGTGCCAGCAGCTTAAGCGGGGGGGCCGGGGCCAACGTCCTGACTTTC
abundance: few; v_gene: TRBV19; d_gene: TRBD1; j_gene: TRBJ1-1; CDR3aa: CASKEWDRAAFF; CDR3nt: TGTGCCAGTAAGGAATGGGACAGGGCTGCTTTCTTT
abundance: NA; v_gene: TRBV5-1; d_gene: TRBD2; j_gene: TRBJ2-7; CDR3aa: CASSLVASGAYEQYF; CDR3nt: TGCGCCAGCAGCTTGGTCGCTAGCGGGGCGTACGAGCAGTACTTC
abundance: NA; v_gene: TRBV10-3; d_gene: NA; j_gene: TRBJ2-7; CDR3aa: CAIAGGGEQYF; CDR3nt: TGTGCCATCGCAGGAGGTGGCGAGCAGTACTTC
abundance: once; v_gene: TRBV2; d_gene: TRBD1; j_gene: TRBJ1-2; CDR3aa: CASSAGGNYGYTF; CDR3nt: TGTGCCAGCAGTGCAGGGGGTAACTATGGCTACACCTTC
abundance: NA; v_gene: TRBV5-4; d_gene: TRBD2; j_gene: TRBJ2-5; CDR3aa: CASSPGGGLISETQYF; CDR3nt: TGTGCCAGCAGCCCCGGCGGGGGGCTAATCTCGGAGACCCAGTACTTC
abundance: NA; v_gene: TRBV18; d_gene: TRBD1; j_gene: TRBJ1-1; CDR3aa: CASSPSGQGANTEAFF; CDR3nt: TGTGCCAGCTCACCGAGCGGACAGGGGGCGAACACTGAAGCTTTCTTT
abundance: NA; v_gene: TRBV7-2; d_gene: TRBD1; j_gene: TRBJ1-5; CDR3aa: CASSPFGTGNQPQHF; CDR3nt: TGTGCCAGCAGTCCCTTCGGGACAGGTAATCAGCCCCAGCATTTT
abundance: NA; v_gene: TRBV7-2; d_gene: TRBD1; j_gene: TRBJ1-2; CDR3aa: CASSLGVRQGANGYTF; CDR3nt: TGTGCCAGCAGCTTAGGAGTCCGACAGGGGGCGAATGGCTACACCTTC
abundance: NA; v_gene: TRBV19; d_gene: TRBD2; j_gene: TRBJ2-2; CDR3aa: CASSITSGAGELFF; CDR3nt: TGTGCCAGTAGTATAACTAGCGGGGCCGGGGAGCTGTTTTTT
abundance: NA; v_gene: TRBV19; d_gene: TRBD1; j_gene: TRBJ1-2; CDR3aa: CASTYRGYYGYTF; CDR3nt: TGTGCCAGTACCTACAGGGGGTACTATGGCTACACCTTC
abundance: NA; v_gene: TRBV6-5; d_gene: TRBD1; j_gene: TRBJ2-5; CDR3aa: CAISRGQGESQYF; CDR3nt: TGTGCCATCTCACGTGGACAGGGAGAGTCCCAGTACTTC
abundance: few; v_gene: TRBV21-1; d_gene: NA; j_gene: TRBJ1-5; CDR3aa: CASSNGRVNQPQHF; CDR3nt: TGTGCCAGCAGCAACGGCAGGGTCAATCAGCCCCAGCATTTT
abundance: NA; v_gene: TRBV4-2; d_gene: NA; j_gene: TRBJ2-5; CDR3aa: CASSQDPISRETQYF; CDR3nt: TGTGCCAGCAGCCAAGATCCTATATCTAGGGAGACCCAGTACTTC
abundance: NA; v_gene: TRBV7-2; d_gene: TRBD2; j_gene: TRBJ2-4; CDR3aa: CASSPRLAGPREDIQYF; CDR3nt: TGTGCCAGCAGCCCGAGACTAGCGGGGCCGCGAGAGGACATTCAGTACTTC